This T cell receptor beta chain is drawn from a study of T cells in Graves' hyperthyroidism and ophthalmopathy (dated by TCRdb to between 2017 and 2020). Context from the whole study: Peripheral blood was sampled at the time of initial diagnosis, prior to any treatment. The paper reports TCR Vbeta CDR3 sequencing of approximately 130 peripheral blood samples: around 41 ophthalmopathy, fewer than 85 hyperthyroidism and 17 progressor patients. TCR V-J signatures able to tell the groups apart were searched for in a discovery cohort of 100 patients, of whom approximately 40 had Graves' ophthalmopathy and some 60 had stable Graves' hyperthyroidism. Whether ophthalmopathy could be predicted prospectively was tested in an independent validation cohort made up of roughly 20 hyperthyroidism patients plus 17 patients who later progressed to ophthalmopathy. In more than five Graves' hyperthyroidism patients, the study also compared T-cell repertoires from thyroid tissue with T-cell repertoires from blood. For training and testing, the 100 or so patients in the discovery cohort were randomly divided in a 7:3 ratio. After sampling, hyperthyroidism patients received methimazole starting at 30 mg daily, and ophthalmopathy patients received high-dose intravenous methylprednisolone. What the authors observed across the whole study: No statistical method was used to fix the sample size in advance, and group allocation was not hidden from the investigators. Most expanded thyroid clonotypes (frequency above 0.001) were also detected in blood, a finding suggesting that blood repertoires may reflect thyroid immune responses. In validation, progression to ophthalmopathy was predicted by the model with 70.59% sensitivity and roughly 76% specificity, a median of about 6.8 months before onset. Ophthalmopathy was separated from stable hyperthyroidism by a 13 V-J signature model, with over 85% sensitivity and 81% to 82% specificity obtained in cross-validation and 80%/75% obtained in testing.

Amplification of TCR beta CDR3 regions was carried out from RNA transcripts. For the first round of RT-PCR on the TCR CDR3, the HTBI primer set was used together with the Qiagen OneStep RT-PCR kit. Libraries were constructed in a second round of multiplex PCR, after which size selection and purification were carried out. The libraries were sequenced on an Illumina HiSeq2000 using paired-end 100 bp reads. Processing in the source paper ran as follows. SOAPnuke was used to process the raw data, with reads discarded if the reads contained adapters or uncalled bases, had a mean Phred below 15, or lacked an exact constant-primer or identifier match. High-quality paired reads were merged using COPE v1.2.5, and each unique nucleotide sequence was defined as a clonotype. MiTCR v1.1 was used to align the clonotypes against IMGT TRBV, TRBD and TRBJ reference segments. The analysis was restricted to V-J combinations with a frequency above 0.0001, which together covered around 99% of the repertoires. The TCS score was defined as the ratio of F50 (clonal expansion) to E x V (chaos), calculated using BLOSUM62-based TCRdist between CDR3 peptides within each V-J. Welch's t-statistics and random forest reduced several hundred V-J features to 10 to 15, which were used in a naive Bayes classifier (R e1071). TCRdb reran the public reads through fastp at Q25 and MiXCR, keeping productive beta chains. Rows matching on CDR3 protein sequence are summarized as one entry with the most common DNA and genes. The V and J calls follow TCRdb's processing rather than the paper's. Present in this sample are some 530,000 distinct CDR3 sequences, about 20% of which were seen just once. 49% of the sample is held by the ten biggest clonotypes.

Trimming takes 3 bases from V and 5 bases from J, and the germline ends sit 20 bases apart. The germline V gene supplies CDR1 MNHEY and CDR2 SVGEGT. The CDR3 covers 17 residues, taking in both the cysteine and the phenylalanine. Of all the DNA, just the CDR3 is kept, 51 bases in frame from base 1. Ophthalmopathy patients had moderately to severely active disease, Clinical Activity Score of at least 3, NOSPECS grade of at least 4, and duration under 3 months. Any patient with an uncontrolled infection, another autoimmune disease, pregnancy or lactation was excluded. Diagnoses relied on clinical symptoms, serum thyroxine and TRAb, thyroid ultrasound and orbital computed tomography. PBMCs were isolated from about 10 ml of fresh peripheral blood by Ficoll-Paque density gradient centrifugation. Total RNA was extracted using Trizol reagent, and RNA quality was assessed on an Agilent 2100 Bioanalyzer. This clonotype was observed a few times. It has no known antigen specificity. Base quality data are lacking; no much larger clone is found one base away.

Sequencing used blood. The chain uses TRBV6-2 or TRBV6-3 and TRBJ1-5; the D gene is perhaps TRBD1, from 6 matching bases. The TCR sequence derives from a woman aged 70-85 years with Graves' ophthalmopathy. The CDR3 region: CASSYVPGQSFYQPQHF. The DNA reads TGTGCCAGCAGTTATGTTCCGGGACAAAGTTTTTATCAGCCCCAGCATTTT.